The 29 T cell receptor beta chains presented below share a single source sample, sequenced in a study of blood T cell repertoires in COVID-19. Sequencing was performed with immunoSEQ multiplex PCR; in TCRdb, only in-frame clones are kept and a portion is missing. The table has roughly 92,000 clones, around nine tenths seen once. Sequencing used peripheral blood. These receptors all come from an elderly woman with acute or convalescent COVID-19.

V gene TRBV19 combines with J gene TRBJ2-1; tentatively, D is TRBD2 (6 bases). CDR1 LNHDA and CDR2 SQIVND come from the germline V gene (reference sequence). The CDR3 has 15 amino acids. V was shortened by 6 bases and J by 2 bases, with 14 bases between the two germline ends. CDR3 in amino acids: CASRDLGGTYNEQFF. CDR3 DNA: TGTGCCAGTAGAGACTTGGGGGGTACCTACAATGAGCAGTTCTTC.

The sample holds one count of this clone. The gene calls are TRBV5-1 and TRBJ2-3; D might be TRBD2 (7 bases). CDR3 length equals 17 residues. Germline V lookup: CDR1 SGHRS, CDR2 YFSETQ. Trimming shortened V by 4 bases and J by 6 bases, and 24 bases separated the two germline ends. The CDR3 DNA is TGCGCCAGCAGCCACACGCCTGCGGGGGCCCCCAGGGATACGCAGTATTTT. Its protein is CASSHTPAGAPRDTQYF.

The chain links TRBV6-1 to TRBJ2-1, with D possibly TRBD1 on 6 matching bases. Germline assignment: CDR1 MNHNS and CDR2 SASEGT. The CDR3 has 14 residues. V lost 1 base to trimming and J lost 6 bases, with 10 bases between them. The CDR3, as DNA: TGTGCCAGCAGTGAAGACAGGGCCGGCAATGAGCAGTTCTTC. Amino acid sequence: CASSEDRAGNEQFF.

The CDR3 is CASSWGQLNYGYTF. In DNA, the CDR3 is TGCGCCAGCAGCTGGGGACAGCTAAACTATGGCTACACCTTC. V and J are TRBV5-1 and TRBJ1-2, with 7 bases matching TRBD1. The V gene end was trimmed by 3 bases and the J gene end by 2 bases; junction bases not matched to a gene: 4. Germline CDR1 is SGHRS and CDR2 is YFSETQ. The CDR3 is made up of 14 amino acids.

This sequence joins TRBV7-9 and TRBJ2-1; D is uncertain. The CDR3 totals 15 residues. From germline, CDR1 is SEHNR and CDR2 FQNEAQ (reference sequence). V was cut by 1 base and J by 2 bases, with 9 bases left in between. The CDR3 region has the DNA TGTGCCAGCAGCTTAGGTAGAAGCGCCTACAATGAGCAGTTCTTC. This encodes CASSLGRSAYNEQFF.

The V call is TRBV6-5, the J call TRBJ1-5, with 9 bases that match TRBD1. The CDR3 spans 15 residues. V lost 5 bases and J lost 4; bases outside the gene matches: 6. CDR1 is MNHEY, CDR2 SVGAGI, per germline. This CDR3 reads CASSLQGAWNQPQHF. CDR3 DNA sequence: TGTGCCAGCAGTCTACAGGGGGCTTGGAATCAGCCCCAGCATTTT.

V usage is TRBV19 and J usage is TRBJ2-5; TRBD2 matches at 11 bases. CDR1 and CDR2 from the germline V gene are LNHDA and SQIVND (reference sequence). V gave up 1 base and J gave up 5 bases; unmatched junction bases: 6. The CDR3 totals 16 residues. The CDR3 bases are TGTGCCAGTAGTATAGGCGGTAGCGGGGGGGCGGAGACCCAGTACTTC. It specifies CASSIGGSGGAETQYF.

The V call is TRBV7-3, the J call TRBJ2-3; weak D call: TRBD2 (5 bases). The germline V gene has CDR1 SGHTA and CDR2 FQGTGA. V gave up 5 bases and J gave up 0 bases, with 9 bases separating them. CDR3 length: 14 amino acids. CDR3 DNA: TGTGCCAGCAGCCTTGGACTTAGCACAGATACGCAGTATTTT. Translated, it gives CASSLGLSTDTQYF.

The chain is built from TRBV5-4 and TRBJ2-2; D call uncertain. The CDR3 covers 16 residues. The germline CDR1 and CDR2 sequences are SGHNT and YYREEE (reference sequence). The V and J ends lost 4 bases and 4 bases respectively, with 17 bases between them. The CDR3 region has the DNA TGTGCCAGCAGCCGCGCGCCCCATGCCGTCACCGGGGAGCTGTTTTTT. Translation gives CASSRAPHAVTGELFF.

The chain carries TRBV14 and TRBJ2-7, with 7 bases fitting TRBD2. The length of the CDR3 is 15 residues. The germline V gene has CDR1 SGHDN and CDR2 FVKESK. The V and J ends lost 4 bases and 0 bases, in that order; junction bases with no gene match: 6. Here the CDR3 reads CASSRVTSVSYEQYF. The CDR3 DNA follows: TGTGCCAGCAGCCGCGTTACTAGCGTCTCCTACGAGCAGTACTTC.

The chain employs TRBV5-1 and TRBJ1-2, with D possibly TRBD1 on 5 matching bases. The CDR3 totals 13 residues. Trimming removed 2 bases from V and 4 bases from J, with 9 bases in between. The germline CDR1 and CDR2 sequences are SGHRS and YFSETQ. The CDR3 loop reads CASSFDSTYGYTF. CDR3 sequence (DNA): TGCGCCAGCAGCTTCGACAGTACCTATGGCTACACCTTC.

This chain connects TRBV9 to TRBJ2-3, with D possibly being TRBD1 (5 bases). This CDR3 contains 14 residues. CDR1 is SGDLS, CDR2 YYNGEE, per germline. V lost 0 bases, J lost 4 bases, and 9 bases lay in between. CDR3: CASSVALGADTQYF. CDR3 sequence (DNA): TGTGCCAGCAGCGTAGCGTTAGGGGCAGATACGCAGTATTTT.

The gene calls are TRBV7-2 and TRBJ1-2; D might be TRBD1 (5 bases). Germline V gene lookup returns CDR1 SGHTA and CDR2 FQGNSA. This CDR3 has 15 amino acids. Trimming pared 3 bases from V and 2 bases from J, leaving 13 bases between. The CDR3 nucleotides are TGTGCCAGCAGCTTGGCAGGGCATGGGAACTATGGCTACACCTTC. Its translation: CASSLAGHGNYGYTF.

This clone showed up just a few times. The chain employs TRBV27 and TRBJ1-1; D might be TRBD1 (5 bases). The V gene lost 6 bases and the J gene lost 3 bases, with 11 bases spanning the gap. Per the germline V gene, CDR1 is MNHEY and CDR2 is SMNVEV (reference sequence). The length of the CDR3 is 13 residues. CDR3 region: CASRMGGDTEAFF. CDR3 in DNA: TGTGCCAGCAGGATGGGAGGGGACACTGAAGCTTTCTTT.

The chain joins TRBV9 to TRBJ2-3, with D hard to call. Germline CDR1 reads SGDLS; CDR2 reads YYNGEE. V was cut by 3 bases and J by 2 bases, with 22 bases left in between. This CDR3 has 18 residues. The CDR3 DNA reads TGTGCCAGCAGCGGAAACCCCGAGGAAGCGAGTCCCACAGATACGCAGTATTTT. Translated: CASSGNPEEASPTDTQYF.

The chain couples TRBV30 to TRBJ1-4, with no clear D. CDR1 and CDR2 from the germline V gene are GTSNPN and SVGIG (reference sequence). The CDR3 loop spans 14 amino acids. V shed 4 bases and J shed 5 bases, with 14 bases lying between them. Written as DNA, the CDR3 is TGTGCCTGGAATCGGGATGGGATCAATGAAAAACTGTTTTTT. Translating gives CAWNRDGINEKLFF.

The chain joins TRBV5-6 to TRBJ2-7, with D possibly being TRBD2 (6 bases). The CDR3 is 14 amino acids. Germline V gene sequence: CDR1 SGHDT, CDR2 YYEEEE. Trimming pared 9 bases from V and 0 bases from J, leaving 16 bases between. In nucleotides, the CDR3 is TGTGCCAACAACCGAGCGGGCATCTCCTACGAGCAGTACTTC. Its translation: CANNRAGISYEQYF.

This sequence joins TRBV21-1 and TRBJ1-5; the table names TRBD1, a call not compared with the DNA. TRBV21-1 is described as a pseudogene. CDR3 length equals 17 residues. The CDR3 DNA reads TGTGCCAGCAGCAACAAAGAAACAGGGGAGTCCGAGCAGCCCCAGCATTTT. The encoded protein is CASSNKETGESEQPQHF.

This rearrangement joins TRBV10-3 to TRBJ2-5; tentative D call: TRBD2 (6 bases). The ends were cut back, 5 bases at V and 5 bases at J, with 18 bases in the middle. This CDR3 has 15 residues. Germline V lookup: CDR1 ENHRY, CDR2 SYGVKD. The CDR3 coding sequence is TGTGCCATCAGTATTCAAGCGGGCGGCGGGGAGACCCAGTACTTC. Translating gives CAISIQAGGGETQYF.

The rearrangement links TRBV19 to TRBJ1-1; D gene uncertain. Germline CDR1 reads LNHDA; CDR2 reads SQIVND (reference sequence). V lost 5 bases, J lost 2 bases, and 18 bases lay in between. The CDR3 contains 16 residues. The DNA for the CDR3 is TGTGCCAGTAGTCTTCCTAAGAGGCGGCCTAACACTGAAGCTTTCTTT. Its translation: CASSLPKRRPNTEAFF.

The chain's CDR3 is CASSLTGGTEAFF. The CDR3 DNA sequence: TGTGCCAGCAGTTTGACAGGGGGCACTGAAGCTTTCTTT. The chain joins TRBV6-5 to TRBJ1-1, with TRBD1 matching over 9 bases. Germline V gene lookup returns CDR1 MNHEY and CDR2 SVGAGI. The CDR3 spans 13 residues. V lost 4 bases and J lost 4; bases outside the gene matches: 1.

The chain couples TRBV10-1 to TRBJ1-2; D gene ambiguous. Trimming pared 6 bases from V and 7 bases from J, leaving 12 bases between. The CDR3 extends over 12 amino acids. The germline V gene has CDR1 WNHNN and CDR2 SYGVQD (reference sequence). CDR3 sequence (DNA): TGCGCCAGCAGCGCCGGGTCGGGTGGCTACACCTTC. It codes for CASSAGSGGYTF.

The chain couples TRBV4-1 to TRBJ1-2; D possibly corresponds to TRBD1 (6 bases). Germline loops: CDR1 MGHRA, CDR2 YSYEKL. CDR3 length: 17 residues. The germline V and J ends were trimmed by 2 bases and 8 bases, with 24 bases remaining between them. The CDR3 loop is CASSQRGRSPEAAGYTF. CDR3 nucleotide sequence: TGCGCCAGCAGCCAAAGGGGGAGATCTCCCGAGGCGGCCGGCTACACCTTC.

The J gene is TRBJ1-3, the V gene TRBV5-1; perhaps TRBD1 as D (5 bases). The CDR3 extends over 15 amino acids. CDR1 and CDR2 from the germline V gene are SGHRS and YFSETQ. V lost 0 bases, J lost 2 bases, and 9 bases lay in between. The DNA of the CDR3 is TGCGCCAGCAGCTTGGAGGGCAGGGCTGGAAACACCATATATTTT. This translates into CASSLEGRAGNTIYF.

V and J are TRBV27 and TRBJ1-5; 8 nucleotides line up with TRBD1. CDR1 MNHEY and CDR2 SMNVEV come from the germline V gene (reference sequence). Losses at the gene ends were 3 bases for V and 2 bases for J; bases not matched to a gene: 6. CDR3 length: 16 amino acids. The CDR3 DNA reads TGTGCCAGCAGTTTGACAGGGGTGGTTGGCAATCAGCCCCAGCATTTT. Amino acids: CASSLTGVVGNQPQHF.

V gene TRBV7-8 combines with J gene TRBJ1-2; no firm D call. This CDR3 spans 13 amino acids. Germline loops: CDR1 SGHVS, CDR2 FQNEAQ. V was cut by 2 bases and J by 2 bases, with 6 bases left in between. CDR3 in amino acids: CASSLSRNYGYTF. The CDR3 nucleotides are TGTGCCAGCAGCTTATCCAGAAACTATGGCTACACCTTC.

The chain recombines TRBV19 with TRBJ2-7, with 10 bases matching TRBD1. V shed 6 bases, J shed 1 base, and the junction held 6 bases outside the gene matches. The CDR3 consists of 15 residues. The germline CDR1 and CDR2 sequences are LNHDA and SQIVND (reference sequence). The CDR3 protein is CASRITDRGSYEQYF. The CDR3 DNA follows: TGTGCCAGTAGAATTACGGACAGGGGGTCCTACGAGCAGTACTTC.

This rearrangement joins TRBV19 to TRBJ2-2, with 7 nucleotides matching TRBD1. Germline CDR1 reads LNHDA; CDR2 reads SQIVND (reference sequence). Losses at the gene ends were 2 bases for V and 1 base for J; bases not matched to a gene: 1. This CDR3 region has 15 residues. The CDR3 here is CASSINRGNTGELFF. The CDR3, as DNA: TGTGCCAGTAGTATAAACAGGGGGAACACCGGGGAGCTGTTTTTT.

J is TRBJ1-5 and V is TRBV6-5; a weak D match, TRBD1 (5 bases). V was cut by 7 bases and J by 0 bases, with 13 bases left in between. This CDR3 has 15 amino acids. Germline V gives CDR1 MNHEY, CDR2 SVGAGI. The CDR3 loop is CASTRGGDSNQPQHF. CDR3 DNA: TGTGCCAGCACCCGGGGGGGGGATAGCAATCAGCCCCAGCATTTT.